The 32 T cell receptor beta chains below were found in one sample sequenced in a study of neurological immune-mediated disorders. TCRdb reprocessed the 5' RACE reads with MiXCR, giving one entry per CDR3 protein. Seen here are 32,000 or so distinct CDR3 sequences, around an eighth observed once, and the top ten hold about 5.6%. The specimen was PBMCs. These receptors originate from a woman in her sixties in good health.

Ten or more counts support this clonotype. The gene calls are TRBV9 and TRBJ2-7, with D perhaps matching TRBD1 (5 bases). Germline values: CDR1 SGDLS, CDR2 YYNGEE. The ends were cut back, 0 bases at V and 7 bases at J, with 11 bases in the middle. The CDR3 covers 13 residues. Written as DNA, the CDR3 is TGTGCCAGCAGCGTAGGAAAGGGGCCGGAGCAGTACTTC. This sequence encodes CASSVGKGPEQYF.

The sample holds many counts of this clonotype. This chain connects TRBV12-3 or TRBV12-4 to TRBJ1-5; perhaps TRBD1 as D (6 bases). The CDR3 sequence is 15 residues long. The germline V and J ends were trimmed by 1 base and 5 bases, with 12 bases remaining between them. The CDR3 DNA reads TGTGCCAGCAGTTTAGGCCAGGGGCATTATCAGCCCCAGCATTTT. It encodes CASSLGQGHYQPQHF.

This clonotype was found many times. V usage is TRBV11-2 and J usage is TRBJ1-2, with 12 bases lining up with TRBD1. The ends lost 1 base at V and 3 bases at J; junction bases unmatched: 6. This CDR3 is 17 amino acids long. CDR1 and CDR2 from the germline V gene are SGHAT and FQNNGV. CDR3 DNA sequence: TGTGCCAGCAGCTTAGGTCCCGGGACAGGGGGCGACTATGGCTACACCTTC. Translation: CASSLGPGTGGDYGYTF.

At least ten counts were recorded for this clonotype. The chain joins TRBV5-1 to TRBJ2-7; 10 bases match TRBD1. With 4 bases clipped from V and 5 bases from J, the junction kept 6 bases outside the gene matches. CDR3 length: 14 residues. Germline assignment: CDR1 SGHRS and CDR2 YFSETQ. This CDR3 reads CASSVLGQGNEQYF. The DNA of the CDR3 is TGCGCCAGCAGCGTCTTGGGACAGGGGAACGAGCAGTACTTC.

This clonotype showed up many times. The chain employs TRBV20-1 and TRBJ2-2; 8 bases line up with TRBD2. The CDR3 totals 13 residues. V lost 5 bases, J lost 6 bases, and 5 bases stayed unmatched. CDR1 and CDR2 from the germline V gene are DFQATT and SNEGSKA (reference sequence). The CDR3 DNA reads as TGCAGTGCTGCCAGCGGGGGCGCCGGGGAGCTGTTTTTT. Encoded protein: CSAASGGAGELFF.

Ten or more counts support this clonotype. V is TRBV5-1 and J is TRBJ1-2, with TRBD1 matching 8 bases. Trimming took 4 bases from V and 10 from J; bases not matched to a gene: 6. This CDR3 spans 12 amino acids. Germline CDR1 and CDR2: SGHRS and YFSETQ. The DNA of the CDR3 is TGCGCCAGCAGCCCCGGACAGGGACCCTACACCTTC. It translates to CASSPGQGPYTF.

This clonotype appeared many times. V gene TRBV4-1 combines with J gene TRBJ2-7; maybe TRBD2 (5 bases). Germline lookup yields CDR1 MGHRA and CDR2 YSYEKL. Trimming took off 4 bases at V and 4 bases at J, with 14 bases between the two ends. This CDR3 has 14 residues. CDR3 protein: CASSPRDPPYEQYF. The CDR3 DNA sequence: TGCGCCAGCAGCCCGAGGGATCCGCCGTACGAGCAGTACTTC.

The chain recombines TRBV4-3 with TRBJ2-1; 8 bases map to TRBD2. There are 15 residues in the CDR3. Germline V gene lookup returns CDR1 LGHNA and CDR2 YSLEER. The ends lost 3 bases at V and 4 bases at J; junction bases unmatched: 5. CDR3: CASSHSGGEYNEQFF. For the CDR3, the DNA is TGCGCCAGCAGCCACTCGGGAGGGGAGTACAATGAGCAGTTCTTC.

This clonotype was observed once. At one end, the junction sequence differs from germline, possibly due to a read error. The chain joins TRBV12-3 or TRBV12-4 to TRBJ1-1, with D possibly matching TRBD1 (6 bases). The CDR3 covers 15 residues. CDR3 coding DNA: TGTGTCAGCAGTCCTCGTGGGGGGGCGTGCACTGAAGCTTTCTTT. This translates into CVSSPRGGACTEAFF.

This clonotype was picked up many times. The V gene is TRBV29-1, the J gene TRBJ1-1; D remains ambiguous. Germline CDR1 SQVTM, CDR2 ANQGSEA. The CDR3 has 13 residues. The V end lost 4 bases, the J end lost 4 bases, and 13 bases lay between the germline ends. CDR3 DNA sequence: TGCAGCGTTGGAGGTAGTTCGAGCACTGAAGCTTTCTTT. This translates into CSVGGSSSTEAFF.

In this sample, this clonotype turned up many times. The chain employs TRBV5-1 and TRBJ2-5; TRBD1 matches at 10 bases. The CDR3 extends over 17 amino acids. Germline lookup yields CDR1 SGHRS and CDR2 YFSETQ. With V trimmed by 4 bases and J by 5 bases, 14 bases remained unmatched. The CDR3 DNA reads TGCGCCAGCAGCCGGTTACCAGGACAGGGGGGATCGGAGACCCAGTACTTC. Translating gives CASSRLPGQGGSETQYF.

The table lists this clonotype with many counts. The chain employs TRBV5-5 and TRBJ2-1; 14 bases fit TRBD2. The CDR3 consists of 18 residues. Germline V gene data show CDR1 as SGHKS and CDR2 as YYEKEE (reference sequence). V gave up 2 bases and J gave up 6 bases; unmatched junction bases: 10. In DNA, the CDR3 is TGTGCCAGCAGCTTTACCAGACTAGCGGGGGGGACTTCCAATGAGCAGTTCTTC. Translated: CASSFTRLAGGTSNEQFF. Full variable domain (remainder filled in from reference TRBV5-5 and TRBJ2-1): DAGVTQSPTHLIKTRGQQVTLRCSPISGHKSVSWYQQVLGQGPQFIFQYYEKEERGRGNFPDRFSARQFPNYSSELNVNALLLGDSALYLCASSFTRLAGGTSNEQFFGPGTRLTVL.

Many counts were recorded for this clonotype. The chain recombines TRBV5-1 with TRBJ2-6; 7 bases fit TRBD1. Per germline, CDR1 SGHRS and CDR2 YFSETQ. V gave up 3 bases and J gave up 0 bases; unmatched junction bases: 9. The CDR3 is 18 residues long. CDR3 nucleotide sequence: TGCGCCAGCAGCTCGATGGGACAGCTGAACTCTGGGGCCAACGTCCTGACTTTC. Protein: CASSSMGQLNSGANVLTF.

Only one count was recorded for this clonotype. The rearrangement uses TRBV20-1 and TRBJ2-3, with 7 bases matching TRBD1. Germline values: CDR1 DFQATT, CDR2 SNEGSKA (reference sequence). The CDR3 totals 16 residues. Trimming cost V 0 bases and J 2 bases; bases outside gene matches: 8. CDR3 sequence: CSARDLGTASTDTQYF. The CDR3 DNA is TGCAGTGCTAGAGATTTGGGGACAGCATCCACAGATACGCAGTATTTT.

This clonotype was seen repeatedly, ten times or more. The chain employs TRBV10-3 and TRBJ2-7; 8 nucleotides match TRBD1. The CDR3 runs to 13 residues. Germline CDR1 ENHRY, CDR2 SYGVKD. The junction had 10 bases not matched to a gene; V was cut back by 11 bases and J by 4 bases. In DNA form, the CDR3 reads TGTGCCCTCCAGGGACAGGAAGGTTACGAGCAGTACTTC. As protein: CALQGQEGYEQYF.

This clonotype was observed at least ten times. This chain links TRBV5-5 with TRBJ2-5, with TRBD1 matching over 7 bases. CDR1 is SGHKS, CDR2 YYEKEE, per germline (reference sequence). This CDR3 has 15 residues. The J segment lost 5 bases and the V segment lost 7 bases, leaving 14 bases of the junction unmatched. The DNA of the CDR3 is TGTGCCAGCTTCTTGGGTCTAGGGGGCGGCGAGACCCAGTACTTC. It is translated as CASFLGLGGGETQYF.

This clonotype has a count of ten or more. The V and J genes are TRBV6-2 or TRBV6-3 and TRBJ2-6, with 8 bases that match TRBD2. V shed 6 bases, J shed 5 bases, and the junction held 9 bases outside the gene matches. CDR1 is MNHEY, CDR2 SVGEGT, per germline. CDR3 size: 16 residues. The DNA for the CDR3 is TGTGCCAGCAGCCCCGGGGGGGGGCTCTGGGCCAACGTCCTGACTTTC. Protein: CASSPGGGLWANVLTF.

This clonotype was seen ten or more times. The chain is built from TRBV20-1 and TRBJ2-4, with a tentative D call TRBD2 (6 bases). The CDR3 is 13 residues long. CDR1 is DFQATT, CDR2 SNEGSKA, per germline (reference sequence). The ends were cut back, 6 bases at V and 0 bases at J, with 9 bases in the middle. The DNA of the CDR3 is TGCAGTGCCCAGGGACTAGCCAAAAACATTCAGTACTTC. Amino acid sequence: CSAQGLAKNIQYF.

This clonotype was recorded at least ten times. V usage is TRBV6-5 and J usage is TRBJ2-1, with D unclear. The CDR3 loop spans 12 amino acids. CDR1 and CDR2 (germline): MNHEY, SVGAGI. Trimming left V 4 bases short and J 4 bases short, with 5 bases between. The CDR3 is CASSSPYNEQFF. CDR3 sequence (DNA): TGTGCCAGCAGTTCCCCTTACAATGAGCAGTTCTTC.

This clonotype was seen repeatedly, ten times or more. As DNA, the CDR3 is TGCGCCAGCAGCTTGGACGTAGCGGGGGGGCAACAGCAGTACTTC. Its protein is CASSLDVAGGQQQYF. V is TRBV5-1 and J is TRBJ2-7, with 11 bases fitting TRBD2. V lost 0 bases and J lost 8; bases outside the gene matches: 7. This CDR3 is built from 15 residues. Germline CDR1 is SGHRS and CDR2 is YFSETQ.

As for this clonotype: The junction shows a germline mismatch at one end, possibly a read error. This CDR3 reads CSSSFAGGWYEQYF. CDR3 nucleotides: TGTTCCAGCAGTTTCGCGGGGGGCTGGTACGAGCAGTACTTC. The chain links TRBV27 to TRBJ2-7; 8 bases map to TRBD2. The V gene's germline CDR1 is MNHEY and CDR2 SMNVEV (reference sequence). This CDR3 is built from 14 residues.

This sequence joins TRBV5-1 and TRBJ2-5; 9 bases align to TRBD1. V gave up 1 base and J gave up 1 base; unmatched junction bases: 8. The CDR3 has 17 residues. CDR1 and CDR2 from the germline V gene are SGHRS and YFSETQ. The CDR3 coding sequence is TGCGCCAGCAGCTTGAATACCGGGACAGGGACCCAAGAGACCCAGTACTTC. Its protein is CASSLNTGTGTQETQYF. Combining the CDR3 with reference TRBV5-1 and TRBJ2-5 gives the whole variable domain KAGVTQTPRYLIKTRGQQVTLSCSPISGHRSVSWYQQTPGQGLQFLFEYFSETQRNKGNFPGRFSGRQFSNSRSEMNVSTLELGDSALYLCASSLNTGTGTQETQYFGPGTRLLVL.

Remarks on this clonotype: A read error is possible here, since a much larger clone lies one base away. The J gene is TRBJ2-3, the V gene TRBV12-3 or TRBV12-4, with D possibly being TRBD1 (6 bases). This CDR3 is built from 14 residues. The CDR3 sequence is CASRFNGGTDTRYF. The CDR3 bases are TGTGCCAGCAGGTTTAATGGGGGCACAGATACGCGGTATTTT.

This clonotype appeared many times. This chain links TRBV3-1 with TRBJ1-5; D is possibly TRBD1 (6 bases). The germline CDR1 and CDR2 sequences are LGHDT and YNNKEL (reference sequence). CDR3 size: 13 residues. The ends were cut back, 5 bases at V and 4 bases at J, with 9 bases in the middle. The CDR3 DNA is TGTGCCAGCAGCGCCACAGGGAATCAGCCCCAGCATTTT. Translation gives CASSATGNQPQHF. Full variable domain (remainder filled in from reference TRBV3-1 and TRBJ1-5): DTAVSQTPKYLVTQMGNDKSIKCEQNLGHDTMYWYKQDSKKFLKIMFSYNNKELIINETVPNRFSPKSPDKAHLNLHINSLELGDSAVYFCASSATGNQPQHFGDGTRLSIL.

This clonotype has ten or more counts. The chain is built from TRBV3-1 and TRBJ2-7; TRBD2 agrees at 11 bases. The J segment lost 4 bases and the V segment lost 4 bases, leaving 18 bases of the junction unmatched. Germline V gene sequence: CDR1 LGHDT, CDR2 YNNKEL (reference sequence). The CDR3 contains 19 residues. The CDR3 coding sequence is TGTGCCAGCAGCCCTAAAACTAGCGGGGGAACGTCCGGATATTACGAGCAGTACTTC. Translation: CASSPKTSGGTSGYYEQYF.

This clonotype was observed at least ten times. This chain connects TRBV7-2 to TRBJ2-1; TRBD2 is a possible D gene (5 bases). The CDR3 loop spans 15 amino acids. Trimming shortened V by 3 bases and J by 6 bases, and 15 bases separated the two germline ends. Germline CDR1 and CDR2: SGHTA and FQGNSA. CDR3 bases: TGTGCCAGCAGCTTCAGACACGCGGGCCCCAATGAGCAGTTCTTC. Its protein is CASSFRHAGPNEQFF.

This clonotype has a count of ten or more. The V call is TRBV4-3, the J call TRBJ2-7; 7 bases map to TRBD2. From germline, CDR1 is LGHNA and CDR2 YSLEER. The V segment lost 1 base and the J segment 5 bases; nucleotides outside the gene matches: 5. The CDR3 spans 14 residues. The CDR3 region is CASSQGPGGDEQYF. CDR3 nucleotide sequence: TGCGCCAGCAGCCAAGGACCTGGGGGGGACGAGCAGTACTTC.

This clonotype has a count of ten or more. V usage is TRBV7-2 and J usage is TRBJ1-4, with unresolved D. CDR3 length: 14 residues. V was trimmed by 8 bases and J by 8 bases, leaving 18 bases between them. Germline V gene lookup returns CDR1 SGHTA and CDR2 FQGNSA. CDR3 sequence reads: CASSWTMSPEKLFF. As DNA, the CDR3 is TGTGCCAGCTCCTGGACCATGTCACCGGAAAAACTGTTTTTT.

This clonotype showed up many times. The chain is built from TRBV7-2 and TRBJ1-3, with D tentatively TRBD1 (6 bases). CDR1 SGHTA and CDR2 FQGNSA come from the germline V gene. V was cut by 5 bases and J by 8 bases, with 19 bases left in between. The length of the CDR3 is 15 residues. CDR3 residues: CASSPPPGRGDTIYF. Here the CDR3 DNA reads TGTGCCAGCAGCCCCCCCCCGGGGAGGGGGGACACCATATATTTT.

This clonotype came up many times. The J gene is TRBJ2-1, the V gene TRBV6-2 or TRBV6-3; D gene unclear. The CDR3 runs to 15 residues. Trimming cost V 0 bases and J 0 bases, with 6 bases left between them. CDR1 is MNHEY and CDR2 is SVGEGT in the germline V gene. In DNA, the CDR3 is TGTGCCAGCAGTTACTCGCAACTCTCCTACAATGAGCAGTTCTTC. Its protein product is CASSYSQLSYNEQFF.

In this sample, this clonotype turned up many times. The chain recombines TRBV6-2 or TRBV6-3 with TRBJ2-7; D is perhaps TRBD1 or TRBD2 (5 bases each). The CDR3 has 13 amino acids. In germline, CDR1 is MNHEY, CDR2 SVGEGT. V lost 6 bases and J 4 bases, leaving 13 bases between the germline ends. CDR3 DNA sequence: TGTGCCAGCAGCCTGGGACCTCCTTACGAGCAGTACTTC. It is translated as CASSLGPPYEQYF.

The V and J genes are TRBV5-1 and TRBJ2-5, with 8 bases identical to TRBD1. J lost 2 bases, V lost 6 bases, and 6 bases had no gene match. In germline, CDR1 is SGHRS, CDR2 YFSETQ. CDR3 length: 14 residues. The CDR3 DNA follows: TGCGCCAGCATTCCCGGACAGGGTCAAGAGACCCAGTACTTC. Encoded protein: CASIPGQGQETQYF.